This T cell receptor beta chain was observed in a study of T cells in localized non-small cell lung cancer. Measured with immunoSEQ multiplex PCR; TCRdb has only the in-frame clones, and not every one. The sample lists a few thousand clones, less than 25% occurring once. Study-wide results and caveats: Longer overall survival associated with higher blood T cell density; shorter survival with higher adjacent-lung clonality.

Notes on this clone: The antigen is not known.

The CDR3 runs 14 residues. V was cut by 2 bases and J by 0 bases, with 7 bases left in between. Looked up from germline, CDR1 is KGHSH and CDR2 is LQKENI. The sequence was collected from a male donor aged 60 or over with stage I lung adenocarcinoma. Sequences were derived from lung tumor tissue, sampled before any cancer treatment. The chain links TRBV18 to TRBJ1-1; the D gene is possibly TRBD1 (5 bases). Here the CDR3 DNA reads TGTGCCAGCTCACCAGGGGCATTGAACACTGAAGCTTTCTTT. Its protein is CASSPGALNTEAFF.